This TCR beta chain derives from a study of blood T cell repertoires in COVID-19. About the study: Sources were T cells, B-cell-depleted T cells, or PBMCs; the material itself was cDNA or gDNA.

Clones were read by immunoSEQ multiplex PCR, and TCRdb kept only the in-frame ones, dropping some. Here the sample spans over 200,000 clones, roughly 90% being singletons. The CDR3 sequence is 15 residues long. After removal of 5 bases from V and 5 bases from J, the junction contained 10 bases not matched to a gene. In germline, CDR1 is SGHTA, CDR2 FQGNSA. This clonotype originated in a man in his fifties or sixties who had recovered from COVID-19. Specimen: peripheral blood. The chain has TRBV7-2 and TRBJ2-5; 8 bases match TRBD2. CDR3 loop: CASSLNAGGGETQYF. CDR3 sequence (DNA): TGTGCCAGCAGCCTTAACGCGGGAGGCGGGGAGACCCAGTACTTC.